Included here is one TCR beta chain sequence, with context. Participant ages covered about 18 to 100 years across around 25 US areas. Cohort 3 donors were reported recovered after two negative PCRs, clearance, or symptom resolution. CDR1 MNHEY and CDR2 SVGAGI come from the germline V gene. The junction had 4 bases not matched to a gene; V was cut back by 4 bases and J by 8 bases. The CDR3 contains 12 residues. Per the original methods: How many nucleated cells were present was estimated from reference gene primer amplification. Only in-frame clones appear in the TCRdb table, and some are missing; sequencing was by immunoSEQ multiplex PCR. The D gene and trimming were derived from the DNA, and the V and J assignments and clone size from that table. The sample consists of 300,000 to 400,000 clones, roughly nine tenths of them appearing once. This record belongs to a study of blood T cell repertoires in COVID-19. Study at large: Collection of acute and convalescent COVID-19 samples took place in the United States, Italy and Spain.

Input material: PBMCs or T cells enriched from blood (not recorded which). The TCR was taken from a man aged 18 to 29 who had recovered from COVID-19. This chain joins TRBV6-5 and TRBJ1-1, with 7 bases that match TRBD1. In nucleotides, the CDR3 is TGTGCCAGCAGTTCAGTGACAGGGGAAGCTTTCTTT. Translated: CASSSVTGEAFF.